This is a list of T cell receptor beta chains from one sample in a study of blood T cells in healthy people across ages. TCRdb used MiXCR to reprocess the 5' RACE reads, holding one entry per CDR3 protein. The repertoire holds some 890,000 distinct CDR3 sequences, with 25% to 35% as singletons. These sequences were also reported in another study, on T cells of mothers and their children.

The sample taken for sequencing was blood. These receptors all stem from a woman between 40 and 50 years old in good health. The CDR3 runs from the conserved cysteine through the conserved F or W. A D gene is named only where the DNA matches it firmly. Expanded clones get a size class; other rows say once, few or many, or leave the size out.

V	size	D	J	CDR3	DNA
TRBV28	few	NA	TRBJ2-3	CASSLTPQTQYF	TGTGCCAGCAGTTTGACCCCCCAAACGCAGTATTTT
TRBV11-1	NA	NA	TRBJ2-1	CASSLVRGWDNEQFF	TGTGCCAGCAGCTTAGTCAGGGGTTGGGACAATGAGCAGTTCTTC
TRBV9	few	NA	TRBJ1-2	CASSPKGRLGYTF	TGTGCCAGCAGCCCTAAGGGAAGGTTGGGCTACACCTTC
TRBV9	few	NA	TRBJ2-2	CASSVGGAPLTGELFF	TGTGCCAGCAGCGTAGGAGGGGCGCCTTTAACCGGGGAGCTGTTTTTT
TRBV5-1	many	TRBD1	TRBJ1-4	CASSRTGTNEKLFF	TGCGCCAGCAGCCGGACAGGGACTAATGAAAAACTGTTTTTT
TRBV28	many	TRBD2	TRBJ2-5	CATGLAGGIETQYF	TGTGCCACAGGACTAGCGGGGGGTATAGAGACCCAGTACTTC
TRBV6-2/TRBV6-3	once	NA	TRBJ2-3	CASRYWTATDTQYF	TGTGCCAGCAGGTACTGGACGGCCACAGATACGCAGTATTTT
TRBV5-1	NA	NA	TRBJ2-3	CASSLDRPFTDTQYF	TGCGCCAGCAGCTTGGACAGGCCTTTCACAGATACGCAGTATTTT
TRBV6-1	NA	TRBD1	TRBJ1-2	CASSVTGVNYGYTF	TGTGCCAGCAGTGTGACAGGGGTTAACTATGGCTACACCTTC
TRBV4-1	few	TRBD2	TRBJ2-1	CASSPLTSGGRGEQFF	TGCGCCAGCAGCCCTTTGACTAGCGGGGGGCGGGGTGAGCAGTTCTTC
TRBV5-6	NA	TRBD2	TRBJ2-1	CASSLAASAGIGDEQFF	TGTGCCAGCAGCTTGGCCGCTTCAGCGGGGATAGGGGATGAGCAGTTCTTC
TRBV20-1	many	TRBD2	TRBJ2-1	CSAGSGTSASGEQFF	TGCAGTGCTGGCTCCGGGACTAGCGCCAGCGGTGAGCAGTTCTTC
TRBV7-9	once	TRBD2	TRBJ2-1	CASSLTSGGARYNKQFF	TGTGCCAGCAGCTTAACTAGCGGGGGGGCGCGGTACAATAAGCAGTTCTTC
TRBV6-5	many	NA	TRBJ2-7	CASRRQQSYEQYF	TGTGCCAGCAGACGACAACAATCCTACGAGCAGTACTTC
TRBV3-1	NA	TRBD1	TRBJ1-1	CASSQHDRGRAFF	TGTGCCAGCAGCCAACACGACAGGGGGAGAGCTTTCTTT